A single sample is the source of the 25 T cell receptor beta chains below, sequenced in a study of T cell changes during pregnancy in multiple sclerosis. Assay: immunoSEQ multiplex PCR; the TCRdb copy retains only in-frame clones and omits some. Of approximately 37,000 clones listed, around 94% are singletons. Sequences were derived from peripheral blood, sampled in the third trimester of pregnancy. These TCRs come from a female donor with multiple sclerosis, enrolled in a pregnancy study.

V usage is TRBV6-1 and J usage is TRBJ2-3; 9 bases are a match to TRBD2. CDR3 size: 15 residues. Germline loops: CDR1 MNHNS, CDR2 SASEGT. V lost 6 bases and J lost 0; bases outside the gene matches: 4. Written as DNA, the CDR3 is TGTGCCAGCAGCTCTCTAGCGGGGAGCACAGATACGCAGTATTTT. It is translated as CASSSLAGSTDTQYF.

This clone has only one observation. V gene TRBV19 combines with J gene TRBJ2-7, with D perhaps matching TRBD1 (5 bases). The CDR3 is 14 amino acids. V was shortened by 5 bases and J by 2 bases, with 13 bases between the two germline ends. Germline-derived CDR1 and CDR2 are LNHDA and SQIVND (reference sequence). CDR3 sequence reads: CASSPDKHTYEQYF. CDR3 sequence (DNA): TGTGCCAGTAGTCCGGACAAGCACACCTACGAGCAGTACTTC. The whole variable domain, filled in from reference TRBV19 and TRBJ2-7, reads DGGITQSPKYLFRKEGQNVTLSCEQNLNHDAMYWYRQDPGQGLRLIYYSQIVNDFQKGDIAEGYSVSREKKESFPLTVTSAQKNPTAFYLCASSPDKHTYEQYFGPGTRLTVT.

The gene calls are TRBV2 and TRBJ1-2, with D maybe TRBD1 (6 bases). V lost 3 bases to trimming and J lost 3 bases, with 11 bases between them. In germline, CDR1 is SNHLY, CDR2 FYNNEI. The CDR3 has 14 amino acids. The CDR3 DNA sequence: TGTGCCAGCAGTGACAGGGGCTCGGACTATGGCTACACCTTC. Protein sequence: CASSDRGSDYGYTF.

The chain is built from TRBV11-3 and TRBJ2-1; TRBD1 is a possible D gene (5 bases). V dropped 5 bases and J dropped 5 bases, with 10 bases sitting between them. The germline V gene has CDR1 SGHNT and CDR2 YENEEA. The CDR3 has 13 residues. CDR3 loop: CASSQGKDNEQFF. The CDR3 coding sequence is TGTGCCAGCAGCCAGGGAAAGGACAATGAGCAGTTCTTC. Drawing the rest from reference TRBV11-3 and TRBJ2-1, the complete variable domain is EAGVVQSPRYKIIEKKQPVAFWCNPISGHNTLYWYLQNLGQGPELLIRYENEEAVDDSQLPKDRFSAERLKGVDSTLKIQPAELGDSAVYLCASSQGKDNEQFFGPGTRLTVL.

The chain combines TRBV29-1 with TRBJ1-3; the D is unclear. Germline V CDR1 and CDR2: SQVTM, ANQGSEA. The CDR3 spans 13 residues. Trimming left V 6 bases short and J 0 bases short, with 9 bases between. CDR3 coding DNA: TGCAGCGTAACGTGGAGCTCTGGAAACACCATATATTTT. It is translated as CSVTWSSGNTIYF.

V usage is TRBV25-1 and J usage is TRBJ2-2; 7 bases map to TRBD2. Germline CDR1 is MGHDK and CDR2 is SYGVNS. The junction had 8 bases not matched to a gene; V was cut back by 7 bases and J by 3 bases. This CDR3 is 15 amino acids long. CDR3 amino acids: CASKGSAGDTGELFF. The CDR3 DNA sequence: TGTGCCAGCAAGGGGTCGGCGGGAGACACCGGGGAGCTGTTTTTT.

The chain joins TRBV9 to TRBJ2-1; TRBD2 aligns across 7 bases. CDR3 size: 13 residues. The V gene end was trimmed by 5 bases and the J gene end by 10 bases; junction bases not matched to a gene: 9. Germline-derived CDR1 and CDR2 are SGDLS and YYNGEE. CDR3 protein: CASRSDTGLEQFF. In DNA form, the CDR3 reads TGTGCCAGCAGATCAGACACGGGACTAGAGCAGTTCTTC.

This clone has just a few counts. The genes are TRBV11-3 and TRBJ1-6, with D uncertain. V shed 8 bases and J shed 0 bases, with 11 bases lying between them. In germline, CDR1 is SGHNT, CDR2 YENEEA. The CDR3 totals 15 residues. The CDR3, as DNA: TGTGCCAGCGAATCCGGGAGCTCCTATAATTCACCCCTCCACTTT. Encoded protein: CASESGSSYNSPLHF.

The genes are TRBV19 and TRBJ1-5; 8 bases are shared with TRBD1. Germline trimming cut 1 base from V and 1 base from J; bases unmatched to any gene: 6. CDR3 size: 17 residues. Germline CDR1 reads LNHDA; CDR2 reads SQIVND (reference sequence). The DNA for the CDR3 is TGTGCCAGTAGTATAGGGACAGGGAGGTGGAGCAATCAGCCCCAGCATTTT. It encodes CASSIGTGRWSNQPQHF.

This chain connects TRBV12-5 to TRBJ2-1; 7 positions match TRBD1. CDR1 and CDR2 from the germline V gene are LGHNT and FRNRAP. CDR3 length equals 15 residues. V shed 2 bases and J 5 bases; nucleotides not matched to a gene: 6. CDR3 in DNA: TGTGCTAGTGGTTTGTTAGGGGGCGCCAACAATGAGCAGTTCTTC. Its protein is CASGLLGGANNEQFF.

The chain links TRBV5-1 to TRBJ2-1; TRBD2 aligns across 13 bases. Germline V CDR1 and CDR2: SGHRS, YFSETQ. CDR3 length equals 12 residues. V trimming: 5 bases; J trimming: 13 bases; junction bases outside the gene matches: 3. CDR3 DNA sequence: TGCGCCAGCAGTACTAGCGGGGGGGTACAGTTCTTC. It is translated as CASSTSGGVQFF.

In DNA, the CDR3 is TGTGCCAGCAGTGGAAGGGACAGGTCGATCGGCACTGAAGCTTTCTTT. The encoded protein is CASSGRDRSIGTEAFF. The chain uses TRBV6-1 and TRBJ1-1, with 8 positions matching TRBD1. The CDR3 consists of 16 residues. CDR1 and CDR2 from the germline V gene are MNHNS and SASEGT. V shed 4 bases and J 4 bases; nucleotides not matched to a gene: 11.

V usage is TRBV29-1 and J usage is TRBJ2-7, with TRBD1 matching 8 bases. This CDR3 comprises 12 residues. Losses at the gene ends were 6 bases for V and 3 bases for J; bases not matched to a gene: 4. CDR1 SQVTM and CDR2 ANQGSEA come from the germline V gene. The CDR3 spells CSVGTGSYEQYF. CDR3 coding DNA: TGCAGCGTCGGGACAGGAAGCTACGAGCAGTACTTC.

This chain joins TRBV6-1 and TRBJ1-6; TRBD1 agrees at 8 bases. The germline gives CDR1 MNHNS, CDR2 SASEGT. The CDR3 covers 15 residues. V trimming: 0 bases; J trimming: 7 bases; junction bases outside the gene matches: 2. CDR3 region: CASSEAPGGNSPLHF. DNA for the CDR3: TGTGCCAGCAGTGAAGCGCCAGGGGGCAATTCACCCCTCCACTTT.

This clone was observed a handful of times. This chain connects TRBV5-6 to TRBJ2-7; the match to TRBD2 covers 7 bases. This CDR3 comprises 14 residues. Germline CDR1 reads SGHDT; CDR2 reads YYEEEE. J gave up 2 bases and V 3 bases, and 5 bases lay outside the gene matches. The CDR3 here is CASSWGTNTYEQYF. CDR3 sequence (DNA): TGTGCCAGCAGCTGGGGGACTAATACCTACGAGCAGTACTTC.

The chain uses TRBV7-2 and TRBJ1-5, with no clear D. Trimming removed 1 base at V and 6 bases at J, with 10 bases between. Per germline, CDR1 SGHTA and CDR2 FQGNSA. The length of the CDR3 is 14 residues. In nucleotides, the CDR3 is TGTGCCAGCAGCTTAGATTCGGGAGCTCAGCCCCAGCATTTT. Translating it yields CASSLDSGAQPQHF.

This chain connects TRBV11-2 to TRBJ2-7; possibly TRBD2 for D (6 bases). The CDR3 extends over 15 amino acids. V lost 2 bases and J lost 3, with 14 bases in between. Germline CDR1 and CDR2: SGHAT and FQNNGV. The CDR3 DNA reads TGTGCCAGCAGCTTACAGGGACTTCTTATCTACGAGCAGTACTTC. Protein sequence: CASSLQGLLIYEQYF.

The V and J genes are TRBV4-2 and TRBJ1-6, with 10 bases identical to TRBD1. Germline loops: CDR1 LGHNA, CDR2 YNFKEQ. The CDR3 runs 17 residues. J was trimmed by 5 bases and V by 3 bases; bases with no gene match: 7. CDR3 DNA: TGTGCCAGCAGCCAGGGGGGACAGGGGCTAAATAATTCACCCCTCCACTTT. This translates into CASSQGGQGLNNSPLHF.

The genes are TRBV7-3 and TRBJ2-1; 11 positions match TRBD2. The germline CDR1 and CDR2 sequences are SGHTA and FQGTGA. Trimming cost V 4 bases and J 6 bases; bases outside gene matches: 5. The CDR3 is made up of 15 amino acids. The CDR3 DNA reads as TGTGCCAGCAGCTACGGGACTAGCGGAAGCAATGAGCAGTTCTTC. Translating it yields CASSYGTSGSNEQFF.

The chain joins TRBV5-1 to TRBJ1-6; D is perhaps TRBD1 (6 bases). The germline gives CDR1 SGHRS, CDR2 YFSETQ. The CDR3 extends over 14 amino acids. V was pared by 4 bases and J by 8 bases, with 13 bases between. In nucleotides, the CDR3 is TGCGCCAGCAGCCCCGGGACAATACATTCACCCCTCCACTTT. Protein product: CASSPGTIHSPLHF.

V is TRBV7-2 and J is TRBJ2-1; 12 bases are shared with TRBD2. Unmatched junction bases numbered 8, after V lost 5 bases and J lost 3 bases. The CDR3 contains 17 residues. Germline V gene sequence: CDR1 SGHTA, CDR2 FQGNSA. The CDR3 loop reads CASSPRTSGIVYNEQFF. Here the CDR3 DNA reads TGTGCCAGCAGCCCAAGGACTAGCGGGATAGTCTACAATGAGCAGTTCTTC.

This clone was counted once. The chain employs TRBV28 and TRBJ2-7, with 9 positions matching TRBD1. V gave up 4 bases and J gave up 5 bases; unmatched junction bases: 3. The CDR3 has 13 amino acids. In germline, CDR1 is MDHEN, CDR2 SYDVKM. CDR3 nucleotide sequence: TGTGCCAGCAGTTCAGGGGACAGGGACGAGCAGTACTTC. It is translated as CASSSGDRDEQYF.

CDR3 in DNA: TGTGCCAGCAGCTTATCTCCGGGGGGTCAGCCCCAGCATTTT. This gives the protein CASSLSPGGQPQHF. The V call is TRBV11-2, the J call TRBJ1-5; a weak D match, TRBD1 (5 bases). Germline V gene data show CDR1 as SGHAT and CDR2 as FQNNGV. The ends were cut back, 2 bases at V and 6 bases at J, with 11 bases in the middle. This CDR3 has 14 residues.

The J gene is TRBJ2-1, the V gene TRBV6-1; perhaps TRBD2 as D (6 bases). The V end was cut by 6 bases, the J end by 9 bases, with 21 bases between. From germline, CDR1 is MNHNS and CDR2 SASEGT. CDR3 length: 15 amino acids. The CDR3 DNA sequence: TGTGCCAGCAGCCGGGACTTCTCAACAACGAGTGAGCAGTTCTTC. Its translation is CASSRDFSTTSEQFF.

This clone was recorded once. The chain uses TRBV6-1 and TRBJ1-1; no clear D gene. CDR1 and CDR2 (germline): MNHNS, SASEGT. V lost 3 bases, J lost 4 bases, and 9 bases lay in between. There are 13 residues in the CDR3. The CDR3 protein is CASSESERTEAFF. CDR3 nucleotides: TGTGCCAGCAGTGAGAGTGAACGCACTGAAGCTTTCTTT.